A selection of T cell receptor beta chains follows, all from one sample in a study of Ad26.COV2.S vaccination and SARS-CoV-2 variants. This table comes from immunoSEQ multiplex PCR, and its TCRdb copy is limited to in-frame clones, with some not included. The table lists some 390,000 clones, about 88% of them singletons. Material: peripheral blood, obtained in a trial of Ad26.COV2.S vaccine versus placebo. The source of these receptors is a person aged 18-60 years who received the Ad26.COV2.S COVID-19 vaccine or a placebo. Both conserved end residues are part of each CDR3. The D gene is left open where the match is weak. Clone size, where shown, is once, few, many, or a class for clones that have expanded.

size: -
V: TRBV6-5
D: TRBD1
J: TRBJ1-2
DNA: TGTGCCAGCAGACGCGGACAGGTTGCCTATGGCTACACCTTC
CDR3: CASRRGQVAYGYTF

size: -
V: TRBV2
D: TRBD2
J: TRBJ2-3
DNA: TGTGCCAGCAGGCTGACTAGCGGGGGGTCTGATACGCAGTATTTT
CDR3: CASRLTSGGSDTQYF

size: -
V: TRBV9
D: -
J: TRBJ2-7
DNA: TGTGCCAGCAGCCCCGATTTGGGGGGCTACGAGCAGTACTTC
CDR3: CASSPDLGGYEQYF

size: -
V: TRBV19
D: -
J: TRBJ2-7
DNA: TGTGCCAGCGCTCATCGGACTTACTACGAGCAGTACTTC
CDR3: CASAHRTYYEQYF

size: -
V: TRBV11-1
D: -
J: TRBJ2-7
DNA: TGTGCCAGCAGCCCGAATGCGGGGGCCCAATTCTACGAGCAGTACTTC
CDR3: CASSPNAGAQFYEQYF

size: -
V: TRBV6-5
D: -
J: TRBJ2-1
DNA: TGTGCCAGCAGTCCCGAGGGGAAAAGGAACAATGAGCAGTTCTTC
CDR3: CASSPEGKRNNEQFF

size: -
V: TRBV20-1
D: -
J: TRBJ1-4
DNA: TGCAGTGCCAGCGATGAGGGACACCCGTTTTTT
CDR3: CSASDEGHPFF

size: once
V: TRBV7-9
D: -
J: TRBJ2-5
DNA: TGTGCCAGCAGCTTATTGCCCTCGGGAGAGACCCAGTACTTC
CDR3: CASSLLPSGETQYF

size: -
V: TRBV6-5
D: -
J: TRBJ1-2
DNA: TGTGCCAGCAGTTACTCGAAATTAGTGTCTGGCTACACCTTC
CDR3: CASSYSKLVSGYTF

size: -
V: TRBV27
D: TRBD2
J: TRBJ2-3
DNA: TGTGCCAGCAGACCCGCGGGGGAAGTGGACACAGATACGCAGTATTTT
CDR3: CASRPAGEVDTDTQYF

size: -
V: TRBV6-1
D: -
J: TRBJ1-5
DNA: TGTGCCAGCAGTGACCCCCGGGACATCTACCAGCCCCAGCATTTT
CDR3: CASSDPRDIYQPQHF

size: -
V: TRBV3-1/TRBV3-2
D: TRBD2
J: TRBJ2-5
DNA: TGTGCCAGCAGCCAGGGGACTAGCTTGGAGACCCAGTACTTC
CDR3: CASSQGTSLETQYF

size: -
V: TRBV19
D: TRBD1
J: TRBJ2-7
DNA: TGTGCCAGTAGTACCGGGACAGGGAGCCACGAGCAGTACTTC
CDR3: CASSTGTGSHEQYF

size: -
V: TRBV6-5
D: -
J: TRBJ2-7
DNA: TGTGCCAGCAGTTCCGGGAGAGGATACGAGCAGTACTTC
CDR3: CASSSGRGYEQYF

size: -
V: TRBV10-1
D: -
J: TRBJ1-6
DNA: TGCGCCACCTCGACAGATTCATATTCACCCCTCCACTTT
CDR3: CATSTDSYSPLHF

size: -
V: TRBV18
D: -
J: TRBJ2-5
DNA: TGTGCCAGCTCACCACCGAGAGGGGGGGAAGAGACCCAGTACTTC
CDR3: CASSPPRGGEETQYF

size: few
V: TRBV19
D: -
J: TRBJ2-6
DNA: TGTGCCAGTAACAGCCTAGACGGGGCCAACGTCCTGACTTTC
CDR3: CASNSLDGANVLTF

size: -
V: TRBV29-1
D: -
J: TRBJ2-1
DNA: TGCAGCGGCTCGACCGGTTTATCCTACAATGAGCAGTTCTTC
CDR3: CSGSTGLSYNEQFF

size: once
V: TRBV3-1/TRBV3-2
D: TRBD2
J: TRBJ2-2
DNA: TGTGCCAGCAGCCGAACTAGCGGGGGGGCCACCGGGGAGCTGTTTTTT
CDR3: CASSRTSGGATGELFF

size: -
V: TRBV3-1/TRBV3-2
D: -
J: TRBJ1-4
DNA: TGTGCCAGCAGCCAAGTCACAGGTGGACCTGAAAAACTGTTTTTT
CDR3: CASSQVTGGPEKLFF

size: -
V: TRBV4-1
D: -
J: TRBJ1-2
DNA: TGCGCCAGCAGCCAACCCAGACAGGTTCCGGGTGGCTACACCTTC
CDR3: CASSQPRQVPGGYTF

size: -
V: TRBV7-9
D: -
J: TRBJ1-3
DNA: TGTGCCAGCAGCTTAAGCTACTCTGGAAACACCATATATTTT
CDR3: CASSLSYSGNTIYF

size: -
V: TRBV15
D: -
J: TRBJ1-6
DNA: TGTGCCACCGCGGCAGGGCGAAATTCACCCCTCCACTTT
CDR3: CATAAGRNSPLHF

size: -
V: TRBV9
D: TRBD1
J: TRBJ1-2
DNA: TGTGCCAGCAGCGCTGCGACAGGGCACTATGGCTACACCTTC
CDR3: CASSAATGHYGYTF

size: once
V: TRBV6-5
D: TRBD1
J: TRBJ1-1
DNA: TGTGCCAGCCGAGTTGACGCGCCGGGACAGGGGGCAGCTTTCTTT
CDR3: CASRVDAPGQGAAFF

size: once
V: TRBV11-2
D: -
J: TRBJ1-5
DNA: TGTGCCAGCAGCTTAGGCGAGGGAGGTAATCAGCCCCAGCATTTT
CDR3: CASSLGEGGNQPQHF

size: -
V: TRBV4-3
D: -
J: TRBJ1-1
DNA: TGCGCCAGCAGCCTCTCGATGACCTTGAGTGAAGCTTTCTTT
CDR3: CASSLSMTLSEAFF

size: -
V: TRBV5-8
D: -
J: TRBJ2-1
DNA: TGTGCCAGCAGCTTACGACAGGGAGGAAGGAATGAGCAGTTCTTC
CDR3: CASSLRQGGRNEQFF

size: once
V: TRBV27
D: -
J: TRBJ2-7
DNA: TGTGCCAGCCGAAGGGGTAATCTGGTCGGTGACTACGAGCAGTACTTC
CDR3: CASRRGNLVGDYEQYF

size: -
V: TRBV11-2
D: -
J: TRBJ1-2
DNA: TGTGCCAGCAGCTTAGATGCGGGGGGGGACTATGGCTACACCTTC
CDR3: CASSLDAGGDYGYTF

size: -
V: TRBV5-1
D: -
J: TRBJ1-2
DNA: TGCGCCAGCAGCTTGTTAGGGGAAGGCTACACCTTC
CDR3: CASSLLGEGYTF

size: -
V: TRBV10-3
D: TRBD1
J: TRBJ1-3
DNA: TGTGCCATCAGTGCATCACAGGGGGCTGGAAACACCATATATTTT
CDR3: CAISASQGAGNTIYF

size: -
V: TRBV5-6
D: -
J: TRBJ2-1
DNA: TGTGCCAGCAGCTTGGGACACCTCCTGGGGGCCAATGAGCAGTTCTTC
CDR3: CASSLGHLLGANEQFF

size: -
V: TRBV2
D: -
J: TRBJ2-5
DNA: TGTGCCAGCAGCAGGGAGACCCAGTACTTC
CDR3: CASSRETQYF

size: -
V: TRBV6-5
D: TRBD1
J: TRBJ1-2
DNA: TGTGCCAGCAGCCGGGACAGCCCGAACTATGGCTACACCTTC
CDR3: CASSRDSPNYGYTF

size: -
V: TRBV27
D: TRBD2
J: TRBJ2-5
DNA: TGTGCCAGCAGTTTATTTAGCGGGGGGCAAGAGACCCAGTACTTC
CDR3: CASSLFSGGQETQYF

size: -
V: TRBV27
D: TRBD1
J: TRBJ2-7
DNA: TGTGCCAGCAGTCTGGGACAGGGTGGCCTTGGGGAGGAGCAGTACTTC
CDR3: CASSLGQGGLGEEQYF

size: -
V: TRBV7-2
D: -
J: TRBJ2-1
DNA: TGTGCCAGCAGCTTAGCCAATTACAATGAGCAGTTCTTC
CDR3: CASSLANYNEQFF

size: -
V: TRBV30
D: TRBD1
J: TRBJ1-3
DNA: TGTGCCTGCGACAGGGGGCAGGGAAACACCATATATTTT
CDR3: CACDRGQGNTIYF

size: -
V: TRBV4-3
D: TRBD1
J: TRBJ1-4
DNA: TGCGCCAGCAGCCAAGAACCAGGGGGACTTAATGAAAAACTGTTTTTT
CDR3: CASSQEPGGLNEKLFF